The 8 T cell receptor beta chains given below trace back to one sample, sequenced in a study of shared clonotypes between healthy human individuals. The repertoire was sequenced with immunoSEQ multiplex PCR; TCRdb's copy has only in-frame clones and lacks some. Of 980,000 or so clones listed, 60% to 85% are singletons. Sequenced input: memory CD4+ T cells sorted from blood. The subset is: CD45RA-negative fraction. The origin of the receptors is a man between 18 and 35 years old in good health.

The chain carries TRBV7-2 and TRBJ2-1; 12 nucleotides line up with TRBD2. The trim removed 6 bases at V and 8 bases at J, leaving 8 bases unmatched. CDR1 and CDR2 from the germline V gene are SGHTA and FQGNSA. This CDR3 comprises 15 residues. As DNA, the CDR3 is TGTGCCAGCAGAAAGACTAGCGGGAGAACCGATGAGCAGTTCTTC. Its protein is CASRKTSGRTDEQFF.

The chain recombines TRBV30 with TRBJ1-2; D gene unclear. The CDR3 sequence is 11 residues long. With 1 base removed from V and 7 bases from J, the gap between germline ends came to 7 bases. The germline gives CDR1 GTSNPN, CDR2 SVGIG (reference sequence). CDR3 sequence reads: CAWSGGGGYTF. Here the CDR3 DNA reads TGTGCCTGGAGTGGAGGAGGTGGCTACACCTTC. Drawing the rest from reference TRBV30 and TRBJ1-2, the complete variable domain is SQTIHQWPATLVQPVGSPLSLECTVEGTSNPNLYWYRQAAGRGLQLLFYSVGIGQISSEVPQNLSASRPQDRQFILSSKKLLLSDSGFYLCAWSGGGGYTFGSGTRLTVV.

The gene calls are TRBV6-1 and TRBJ1-5; TRBD1 matches at 11 bases. The germline V gene has CDR1 MNHNS and CDR2 SASEGT. This CDR3 has 15 amino acids. V was pared by 6 bases and J by 5 bases, with 6 bases of the junction left unmatched. The CDR3 region has the DNA TGTGCCAGCAGCCCCGGACAGGGGGCTTATCAGCCCCAGCATTTT. Translation: CASSPGQGAYQPQHF.

The J gene is TRBJ1-5, the V gene TRBV30; D not resolved. The CDR3 totals 15 residues. Germline assignment: CDR1 GTSNPN and CDR2 SVGIG (reference sequence). Trimming took off 0 bases at V and 1 base at J, with 10 bases between the two ends. CDR3 in DNA: TGTGCCTGGAGTGTATCCGGGAGGAGCAATCAGCCCCAGCATTTT. Protein: CAWSVSGRSNQPQHF.

This clone appeared a few times. The CDR3: CASSLGQGPPYNEQFF. The CDR3 DNA reads as TGTGCCAGCAGTTTAGGGCAGGGGCCTCCCTACAATGAGCAGTTCTTC. J is TRBJ2-1 and V is TRBV28; perhaps TRBD1 as D (6 bases). Germline V lookup: CDR1 MDHEN, CDR2 SYDVKM. Trimming removed 2 bases from V and 2 bases from J, with 13 bases in between. The CDR3 totals 16 residues.

The chain joins TRBV27 to TRBJ1-3, with a possible D match to TRBD1 (6 bases). V lost 6 bases and J lost 2, with 11 bases in between. Germline CDR1 and CDR2: MNHEY and SMNVEV (reference sequence). The CDR3 is 14 residues long. The CDR3 protein is CASRRGDAGNTIYF. The CDR3, as DNA: TGTGCCAGCAGAAGGGGGGACGCTGGAAACACCATATATTTT.

This clone was seen only a few times. This chain links TRBV11-2 with TRBJ2-7, with D unclear. V was trimmed by 6 bases and J by 2 bases, leaving 14 bases between them. This CDR3 is 14 amino acids long. In germline, CDR1 is SGHAT, CDR2 FQNNGV. The DNA for the CDR3 is TGTGCCAGCAGTCAATCCCCACCGACCTACGAGCAGTACTTC. Translation gives CASSQSPPTYEQYF.

This clone came up once. The rearrangement links TRBV7-9 to TRBJ2-5, with 7 bases matching TRBD1. The V segment lost 5 bases and the J segment 5 bases; nucleotides outside the gene matches: 11. The CDR3 covers 15 residues. The germline CDR1 and CDR2 sequences are SEHNR and FQNEAQ (reference sequence). CDR3 in amino acids: CASSLRRQGRETQYF. The CDR3 region has the DNA TGTGCCAGCAGCCTCAGGCGACAGGGCCGGGAGACCCAGTACTTC.